The 25 T cell receptor beta chains reported below all come from one sample, sequenced in a study of T cells in tumors after PD-1 blockade. TCRdb keeps only in-frame clones here, not all; method: immunoSEQ multiplex PCR. The sample consists of some 24,000 clones, 70% to 85% of them appearing once. Source: PBMCs, taken after anti-PD-1 treatment. These receptors all stem from a human donor with basal cell carcinoma.

The chain recombines TRBV12-3 or TRBV12-4 with TRBJ2-5; D perhaps matches TRBD2 (5 bases). This CDR3 comprises 13 residues. V was clipped by 7 bases and J by 4 bases, with 13 bases between them. CDR3 DNA: TGTGCCAGCACCTTGCGGGTAGGAGAGACCCAGTACTTC. Translating gives CASTLRVGETQYF.

The rearrangement links TRBV29-1 to TRBJ1-1, with D hard to call. V dropped 2 bases and J dropped 0 bases, with 7 bases sitting between them. The CDR3 runs to 13 residues. Germline CDR1 SQVTM, CDR2 ANQGSEA. DNA for the CDR3: TGCAGCGTTGAAAACAGACTGAACACTGAAGCTTTCTTT. Protein: CSVENRLNTEAFF.

The V gene is TRBV6-5, the J gene TRBJ1-2; 9 nucleotides agree with TRBD1. Germline CDR1 reads MNHEY; CDR2 reads SVGAGI. V shed 7 bases, J shed 0 bases, and the junction held 3 bases outside the gene matches. The CDR3 is made up of 14 amino acids. Here the CDR3 reads CASNTGGPNYGYTF. The CDR3, as DNA: TGTGCCAGCAACACAGGGGGCCCTAACTATGGCTACACCTTC.

As DNA, the CDR3 is TGCGCCAGCAGCTTGGCGGAGACCCAGTACTTC. Amino acids: CASSLAETQYF. The chain has TRBV5-1 and TRBJ2-5, with D unresolved. Deletions cut 0 bases from V and 5 bases from J, with 2 bases between. CDR1 is SGHRS, CDR2 YFSETQ, per germline. This CDR3 region has 11 residues.

This chain joins TRBV7-2 and TRBJ2-2, with D perhaps matching TRBD1 (6 bases). V was clipped by 3 bases and J by 1 base, with 6 bases between them. The CDR3 is 14 residues long. The germline V gene encodes CDR1 SGHTA and CDR2 FQGNSA. The CDR3 DNA is TGTGCCAGCAGCTTGACAGGGAACACCGGGGAGCTGTTTTTT. As protein: CASSLTGNTGELFF.

The genes are TRBV6-5 and TRBJ1-1; no firm D call. Per germline, CDR1 MNHEY and CDR2 SVGAGI. CDR3 size: 14 residues. V was clipped by 7 bases and J by 1 base, with 13 bases between them. The DNA for the CDR3 is TGTGCCAGCACCGAACGGGTGGGGAACACTGAAGCTTTCTTT. It translates to CASTERVGNTEAFF.

The genes are TRBV5-1 and TRBJ2-2; D assignment may be TRBD1 or TRBD2 (5 bases each). Trimming took 2 bases from V and 8 from J, leaving 16 bases between them. The CDR3 runs to 15 residues. From germline, CDR1 is SGHRS and CDR2 YFSETQ. CDR3 sequence reads: CASSFGTPNGGELFF. DNA of the CDR3: TGCGCCAGCAGCTTCGGGACCCCCAACGGGGGGGAGCTGTTTTTT.

This clone was detected a few times. The V and J genes are TRBV7-9 and TRBJ2-7, with 10 bases fitting TRBD1. Losses at the gene ends were 5 bases for V and 4 bases for J; bases not matched to a gene: 8. CDR1 is SEHNR, CDR2 FQNEAQ, per germline (reference sequence). The length of the CDR3 is 15 residues. The CDR3, as DNA: TGTGCCAGCAGCCTGGACAGGGGGATGTCGTACGAGCAGTACTTC. This gives the protein CASSLDRGMSYEQYF. The full variable domain, completed using reference TRBV7-9 and TRBJ2-7, is DTGVSQNPRHKITKRGQNVTFRCDPISEHNRLYWYRQTLGQGPEFLTYFQNEAQLEKSRLLSDRFSAERPKGSFSTLEIQRTEQGDSAMYLCASSLDRGMSYEQYFGPGTRLTVT.

This clone was recorded once. V is TRBV12-3 or TRBV12-4 and J is TRBJ2-7; no definite D call. This CDR3 contains 13 residues. Trimming pared 6 bases from V and 6 bases from J, leaving 15 bases between. This CDR3 is CASRPIAGSEQYF. CDR3 DNA: TGTGCCAGCAGACCTATTGCAGGAAGCGAGCAGTACTTC.

The chain links TRBV4-1 to TRBJ2-3; TRBD1 aligns across 9 bases. The CDR3 length is 16 residues. The germline CDR1 and CDR2 sequences are MGHRA and YSYEKL. V shed 3 bases, J shed 1 base, and the junction held 5 bases outside the gene matches. The DNA of the CDR3 is TGCGCCAGCAGCCACTTACAGGGGGCACGCACAGATACGCAGTATTTT. Protein product: CASSHLQGARTDTQYF.

This clone was counted a single time. The V and J genes are TRBV20-1 and TRBJ2-7, with D perhaps TRBD1 (6 bases). Germline-derived CDR1 and CDR2 are DFQATT and SNEGSKA (reference sequence). V was clipped by 3 bases and J by 5 bases, with 14 bases between them. The CDR3 covers 13 residues. The CDR3 here is CSASRTGNDEQYF. As DNA, the CDR3 is TGCAGTGCTAGTCGTACAGGGAACGACGAGCAGTACTTC.

The chain recombines TRBV7-2 with TRBJ1-6; D is perhaps TRBD1 (5 bases). CDR1 SGHTA and CDR2 FQGNSA come from the germline V gene. This CDR3 region has 14 residues. Trimming shortened V by 6 bases and J by 7 bases, and 13 bases separated the two germline ends. The CDR3 sequence: CASSYTGGNSPLHF. The DNA of the CDR3 is TGTGCCAGCAGTTACACCGGGGGGAATTCACCCCTCCACTTT.

The CDR3 DNA sequence: TGTGCCAGCAGTTTTCCATATGGTAGCACTGAAGCTTTCTTT. Translation: CASSFPYGSTEAFF. This chain links TRBV28 with TRBJ1-1; no clear D gene. This CDR3 is built from 14 residues. Germline V gene sequence: CDR1 MDHEN, CDR2 SYDVKM. V lost 3 bases and J lost 4, with 12 bases in between.

The V and J genes are TRBV30 and TRBJ2-5, with D unresolved. The V gene lost 5 bases and the J gene lost 4 bases, with 5 bases spanning the gap. Germline-derived CDR1 and CDR2 are GTSNPN and SVGIG (reference sequence). The CDR3 covers 10 residues. The CDR3, as DNA: TGTGCCTGGGCGGCAGAGACCCAGTACTTC. Translation: CAWAAETQYF.

This clone came up a few times. The rearrangement uses TRBV5-4 and TRBJ1-1, with 9 bases matching TRBD1. Germline V gene sequence: CDR1 SGHNT, CDR2 YYREEE (reference sequence). The CDR3 covers 15 residues. With 4 bases clipped from V and 0 bases from J, the junction kept 4 bases outside the gene matches. For the CDR3, the DNA is TGTGCCAGCAGCGTGAACAGGGGGCTGAACACTGAAGCTTTCTTT. It specifies CASSVNRGLNTEAFF.

The chain recombines TRBV3-1 (or the pseudogene TRBV3-2) with TRBJ2-3; the D is unclear. Germline CDR1 is LGHDT and CDR2 is YNNKEL (reference sequence). V was trimmed by 5 bases and J by 6 bases, leaving 9 bases between them. The length of the CDR3 is 12 residues. CDR3 nucleotide sequence: TGTGCCAGCAGCTCCCGGTCGGATACGCAGTATTTT. This codes for CASSSRSDTQYF.

The rearrangement joins TRBV5-1 to TRBJ1-2, with TRBD1 as a possible D gene (5 bases). This CDR3 contains 14 residues. The V end was cut by 4 bases, the J end by 1 base, with 11 bases between. CDR1 is SGHRS, CDR2 YFSETQ, per germline. This CDR3 is CASSLTAFNYGYTF. The CDR3 DNA sequence: TGCGCCAGCAGCCTGACAGCCTTTAACTATGGCTACACCTTC.

The chain carries TRBV7-2 and TRBJ2-2; 7 nucleotides agree with TRBD1. The junction had 4 bases not matched to a gene; V was cut back by 6 bases and J by 6 bases. Germline V gives CDR1 SGHTA, CDR2 FQGNSA. The CDR3 contains 13 residues. The CDR3 region is CASRWTGPGELFF. In DNA form, the CDR3 reads TGTGCCAGCAGATGGACAGGACCCGGGGAGCTGTTTTTT.

V usage is TRBV7-9 and J usage is TRBJ1-2, with D hard to call. The V and J ends lost 5 bases and 3 bases respectively, with 13 bases between them. The CDR3 sequence is 14 residues long. Germline loops: CDR1 SEHNR, CDR2 FQNEAQ (reference sequence). DNA for the CDR3: TGTGCCAGCAGCCACCCACTGCTTGACTATGGCTACACCTTC. It yields the protein CASSHPLLDYGYTF.

This chain uses TRBV5-5 with TRBJ2-3; 10 bases agree with TRBD2. The CDR3 is 16 residues long. V trimming: 4 bases; J trimming: 7 bases; junction bases outside the gene matches: 12. The germline V gene encodes CDR1 SGHKS and CDR2 YYEKEE (reference sequence). The CDR3 loop is CASSPLVSGGVNTQYF. The CDR3 bases are TGTGCCAGCAGCCCACTCGTAAGCGGGGGGGTGAATACGCAGTATTTT. The whole variable domain, remainder taken from reference TRBV5-5 and TRBJ2-3, is DAGVTQSPTHLIKTRGQQVTLRCSPISGHKSVSWYQQVLGQGPQFIFQYYEKEERGRGNFPDRFSARQFPNYSSELNVNALLLGDSALYLCASSPLVSGGVNTQYFGPGTRLTVL.

The CDR3 sequence is CASVRRGAGETQYF. The CDR3 bases are TGTGCCAGCGTCCGGCGAGGGGCTGGGGAGACCCAGTACTTC. The V call is TRBV3-1 (or the pseudogene TRBV3-2), the J call TRBJ2-5; either TRBD1 or TRBD2 may fit D (5 bases each). Per the germline V gene, CDR1 is LGHDT and CDR2 is YNNKEL (reference sequence). The V end lost 8 bases, the J end lost 5 bases, and 18 bases lay between the germline ends. This CDR3 is built from 14 residues.

The chain recombines TRBV27 with TRBJ1-1; D possibly corresponds to TRBD1 (5 bases). V was clipped by 3 bases and J by 4 bases, with 9 bases between them. CDR3 size: 13 residues. Germline V gene data show CDR1 as MNHEY and CDR2 as SMNVEV (reference sequence). CDR3 nucleotides: TGTGCCAGCAGTTTTCGGGACGTCACTGAAGCTTTCTTT. Encoded protein: CASSFRDVTEAFF.

This chain links TRBV5-1 with TRBJ1-2, with a weak D call TRBD1 (6 bases). Trimming pared 4 bases from V and 8 bases from J, leaving 21 bases between. Germline values: CDR1 SGHRS, CDR2 YFSETQ. There are 15 residues in the CDR3. This CDR3 is CASSAREGGYGGYTF. The CDR3 region has the DNA TGCGCCAGCAGCGCTCGCGAGGGGGGCTACGGCGGCTACACCTTC.

J is TRBJ1-1 and V is TRBV6-1; no firm D call. Germline V lookup: CDR1 MNHNS, CDR2 SASEGT. The CDR3 loop spans 14 amino acids. Trimming removed 0 bases at V and 4 bases at J, with 9 bases between. The CDR3 sequence is CASSEAMGGTEAFF. As DNA, the CDR3 is TGTGCCAGCAGTGAAGCAATGGGTGGCACTGAAGCTTTCTTT.

This clone was seen only a few times. The chain combines TRBV7-9 with TRBJ2-1; D may be TRBD1 or TRBD2 (5 bases each). V lost 2 bases and J lost 7, with 12 bases in between. The CDR3 has 14 amino acids. The germline gives CDR1 SEHNR, CDR2 FQNEAQ (reference sequence). This chain's CDR3 is CASSLSVGENEQFF. The CDR3 DNA reads as TGTGCCAGCAGCTTATCAGTAGGGGAGAATGAGCAGTTCTTC.